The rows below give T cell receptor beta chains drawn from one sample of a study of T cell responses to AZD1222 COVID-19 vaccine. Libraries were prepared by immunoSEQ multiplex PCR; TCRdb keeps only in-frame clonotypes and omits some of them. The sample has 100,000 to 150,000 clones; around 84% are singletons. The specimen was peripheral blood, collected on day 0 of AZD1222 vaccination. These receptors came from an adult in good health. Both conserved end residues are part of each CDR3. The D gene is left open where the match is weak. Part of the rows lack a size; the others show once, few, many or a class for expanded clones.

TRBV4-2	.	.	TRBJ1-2	TGTGCCAGCAGCCAAGTAAATTCATTAGGGGGCTACACCTTC	CASSQVNSLGGYTF
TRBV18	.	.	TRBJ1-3	TGTGCCAGCTCACCAATAGTGGCAGGGCCCTCTGGAAACACCATATATTTT	CASSPIVAGPSGNTIYF
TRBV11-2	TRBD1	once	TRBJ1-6	TGTGCCAGCAGCTGGGGACAGGGGGAGTCACCCCTCCACTTT	CASSWGQGESPLHF
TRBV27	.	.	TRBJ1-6	TGTGCCAGCAGTACTAAAAACTCCTATAATTCACCCCTCCACTTT	CASSTKNSYNSPLHF
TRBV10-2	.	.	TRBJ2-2	TGCGCCAGTAAGATACAGTCGAACACCGGGGAGCTGTTTTTT	CASKIQSNTGELFF
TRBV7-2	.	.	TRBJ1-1	TGTGCCAGCAGCTTAGGGTTGGAGGGAAGCACTGAAGCTTTCTTT	CASSLGLEGSTEAFF
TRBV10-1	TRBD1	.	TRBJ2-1	TGCGCCAGCAGTGAGAGGACAGGGAGCAGCTCCTACAATGAGCAGTTCTTC	CASSERTGSSSYNEQFF
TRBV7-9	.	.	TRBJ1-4	TGTGCCAGCAGCCAGGGACATTGGGAAAAACTGTTTTTT	CASSQGHWEKLFF
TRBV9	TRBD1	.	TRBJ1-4	TGTGCCAGCAGCGTAGGGTATGGATTGGCAGGGGGAACTGAAAAACTGTTTTTT	CASSVGYGLAGGTEKLFF
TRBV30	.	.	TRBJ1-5	TGTGCCTGGAGTGTACTTACGAGCAATCAGCCCCAGCATTTT	CAWSVLTSNQPQHF
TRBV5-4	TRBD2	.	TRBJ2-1	TGTGCCAGCAGCTTGGGTAGCGGGGGGTTCAATGAGCAGTTCTTC	CASSLGSGGFNEQFF
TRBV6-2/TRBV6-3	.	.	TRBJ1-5	TGTGCCAGCAGCTCCGGGGGAGGGAATCAGCCCCAGCATTTT	CASSSGGGNQPQHF
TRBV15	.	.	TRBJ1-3	TGTGCCACCAGCAGCAGGGCCGGAAACACCATATATTTT	CATSSRAGNTIYF
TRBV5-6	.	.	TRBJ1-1	TGTGCCAGCAGCTTGTGGAGTCTGAACACTGAAGCTTTCTTT	CASSLWSLNTEAFF
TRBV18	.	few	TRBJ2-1	TGTGCCAGCTCATTGCCAGGGTCCTACAATGAGCAGTTCTTC	CASSLPGSYNEQFF
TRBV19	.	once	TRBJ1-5	TGTGCCAGTAGTATGATTGTAAATCAGCCCCAGCATTTT	CASSMIVNQPQHF
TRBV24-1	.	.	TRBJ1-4	TGTGCCACCAGTGAGTCAGCCGACGAAAAACTGTTTTTT	CATSESADEKLFF
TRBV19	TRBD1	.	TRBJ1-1	TGTGCCAGTAGTAAGACAGGGGCAGGGGATGCTGAAGCTTTCTTT	CASSKTGAGDAEAFF
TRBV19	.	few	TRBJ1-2	TGTGCCAGTAGTATAGAATGGCAGGCGAACTATGGCTACACCTTC	CASSIEWQANYGYTF
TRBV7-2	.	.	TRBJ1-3	TGTGCCAGTACTAGAACAGGAGATGGAAACACCATATATTTT	CASTRTGDGNTIYF
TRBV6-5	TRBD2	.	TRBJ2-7	TGTGCCAGCAGTTACAGTGCTAGCGGGATCCCCTACGAGCAGTACTTC	CASSYSASGIPYEQYF
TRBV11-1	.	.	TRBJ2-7	TGTGCCAGCTCAGGGCGCGGGTACGAGCAGTACTTC	CASSGRGYEQYF
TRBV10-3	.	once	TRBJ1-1	TGTGCCATCAGTGGAGGGACGGGCGCCGTCACTGAAGCTTTCTTT	CAISGGTGAVTEAFF
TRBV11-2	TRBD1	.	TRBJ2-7	TGTGCCAGCAGCGCATACAGGGGGCCAACCTACGAGCAGTACTTC	CASSAYRGPTYEQYF
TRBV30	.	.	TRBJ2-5	TGTGCCTGGAGTGTAGAGCGCCGTCAAGAGACCCAGTACTTC	CAWSVERRQETQYF
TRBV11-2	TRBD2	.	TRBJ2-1	TGTGCCAGCAGGTCGGGACTAGCGGGAGGGCCAAACAATGAGCAGTTCTTC	CASRSGLAGGPNNEQFF
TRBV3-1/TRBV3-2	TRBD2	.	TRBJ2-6	TGTGCCAGCAGCCCTGCGGGGGGGTCTGGGGCCAACGTCCTGACTTTC	CASSPAGGSGANVLTF
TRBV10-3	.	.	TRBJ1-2	TGTGCCATCAGTGACTTGGAACGTATGGTGGCCTACACCTTC	CAISDLERMVAYTF
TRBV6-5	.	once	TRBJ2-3	TGTGCCAGCAGACAGACTGCTTACAGCACAGATACGCAGTATTTT	CASRQTAYSTDTQYF
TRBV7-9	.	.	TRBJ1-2	TGTGCCAGCAGCCGACGGGACACCGGGCGTGGCTACACCTTC	CASSRRDTGRGYTF
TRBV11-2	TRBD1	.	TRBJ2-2	TGTGCCAGCAGCCGCACCGGGACAGGGTTAACCGGGGAGCTGTTTTTT	CASSRTGTGLTGELFF
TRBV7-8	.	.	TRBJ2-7	TGTGCCAGCAGCTTACTGCCAGGGTCCAACTACGAGCAGTACTTC	CASSLLPGSNYEQYF
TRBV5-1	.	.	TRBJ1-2	TGCGCCAGCAGCTTGGCCGAGCCGTATGGCTACACCTTC	CASSLAEPYGYTF
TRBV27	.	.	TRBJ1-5	TGTGCCAGCAGCCTAATGAGGGGTAGCAATCAGCCCCAGCATTTT	CASSLMRGSNQPQHF
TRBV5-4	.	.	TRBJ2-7	TGTGCCAGCAGCTCCGGGGACATCCTTTACGAGCAGTACTTC	CASSSGDILYEQYF
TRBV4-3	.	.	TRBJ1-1	TGCGCCAGCAGCCAAGACGGGGGGAACACTGAAGCTTTCTTT	CASSQDGGNTEAFF
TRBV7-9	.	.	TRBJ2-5	TGTGCCAGCAGCTTCGGACTCCAAGAGACCCAGTACTTC	CASSFGLQETQYF
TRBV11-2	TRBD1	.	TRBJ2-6	TGTGCCAGCAGCTTACAGGACAGGGGTCCCTCTGGGGCCAACGTCCTGACTTTC	CASSLQDRGPSGANVLTF
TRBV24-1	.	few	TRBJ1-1	TGTGCCACCAGTGATCATGGGGGCACTGAAGCTTTCTTT	CATSDHGGTEAFF
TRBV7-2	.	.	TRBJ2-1	TGTGCCAGCAGCTTACCGGGGAGCTCCTACAATGAGCAGTTCTTC	CASSLPGSSYNEQFF
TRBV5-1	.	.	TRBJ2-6	TGCGCCAGCAGCTTGGGCCCTCCCTCTGGGGCCAACGTCCTGACTTTC	CASSLGPPSGANVLTF
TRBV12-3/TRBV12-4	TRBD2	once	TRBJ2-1	TGTGCCAGCCACGGAGCGGGGGCTGAGCAGTTCTTC	CASHGAGAEQFF
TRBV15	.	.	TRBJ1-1	TGTGCCACCAGACCGTGGGGCGGATGGACTGAAGCTTTCTTT	CATRPWGGWTEAFF
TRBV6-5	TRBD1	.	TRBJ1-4	TGTGCCAGCAGCCAAGGACAGGGTCGGGAAAAACTGTTTTTT	CASSQGQGREKLFF
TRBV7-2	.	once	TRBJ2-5	TGTGCCAGCAGCTTAGTGGCCGGTACGGAGACCCAGTACTTC	CASSLVAGTETQYF
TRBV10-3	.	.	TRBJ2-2	TGTGCCATCAGCTTGCGGGGGCCTCCGAACACCGGGGAGCTGTTTTTT	CAISLRGPPNTGELFF
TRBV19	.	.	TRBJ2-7	TGTGCCAGTAGTATAGGTGGCGGGTACGAGCAGTACTTC	CASSIGGGYEQYF
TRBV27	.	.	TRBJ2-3	TGTGCCAGCAGTTTATCGCTTACAGATACGCAGTATTTT	CASSLSLTDTQYF
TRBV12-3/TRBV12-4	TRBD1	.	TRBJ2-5	TGTGCCAGCAGGGGGGACAGGAGGGAGACCCAGTACTTC	CASRGDRRETQYF